This T cell receptor beta chain is drawn from a study of breast tumors, draining lymph nodes, adjacent tissues. Whole-study results and caveats: Most tumor T cells seemingly derive from lymph node, then expand in tumor. Luminal-like breast cancer showed significantly greater tumor-nontumor repertoire similarity than basal-like breast cancer did. Tumors had less TCR diversity than lymph nodes, more than nontumor tissue.

TCRdb processed the multiplex PCR reads anew with MiXCR; each CDR3 protein has one entry. The sample contains about 89,000 distinct CDR3 sequences, approximately 30% of which appear only once. Breast cancer patients provided tissue from their axillary draining lymph nodes. The table lists this clonotype with many counts. The antigen is not known. Trimming removed 6 bases from V and 2 bases from J, with 11 bases in between. This CDR3 has 14 amino acids. This rearrangement joins TRBV12-3 or TRBV12-4 to TRBJ1-5; D might be TRBD1 (5 bases). The TCR originated in a female donor with breast cancer. Some clones in this sample may be carry-over from other donors' samples. Sequencing input: axillary lymph node tissue. CDR3 sequence (DNA): TGTGCCAGCAGAAAGGGGAACCGCAATCAGCCCCAGCATTTT. It translates to CASRKGNRNQPQHF.